The 20 T cell receptor beta chains below come from one sample, sequenced in a study of CD4 T cells in relation to SARS-CoV-2 and coronaviruses. Their recognized antigens are unknown. CD4+ T cells from unexposed donors were obtained before the COVID-19 pandemic (2011-2018). The cells were cultured for about ten days before CD4+ T cells were isolated. Only in-frame clones appear in the TCRdb table, and some are missing; sequencing was by immunoSEQ multiplex PCR. The table lists 15,000 to 20,000 clones, 70% to 85% of them singletons. Sequencing used CD4+ T cells from PBMCs, cultured in vitro. The receptors were gathered from a human donor in good health.

This chain links TRBV10-3 with TRBJ1-1; 7 nucleotides align to TRBD1. Germline-derived CDR1 and CDR2 are ENHRY and SYGVKD. CDR3 size: 15 residues. The V gene end was trimmed by 2 bases and the J gene end by 3 bases; junction bases not matched to a gene: 6. CDR3 nucleotide sequence: TGTGCCATCAGTGAGCGCGACAGGGTGGACACTGAAGCTTTCTTT. It codes for CAISERDRVDTEAFF.

This sequence joins TRBV5-4 and TRBJ2-5; the D gene is possibly TRBD2 (6 bases). V lost 4 bases and J 4 bases, leaving 14 bases between the germline ends. CDR3 size: 14 residues. Per germline, CDR1 SGHNT and CDR2 YYREEE (reference sequence). The CDR3 DNA reads TGTGCCAGCAGCGATCCGCGGGGTGGAGAGACCCAGTACTTC. This encodes CASSDPRGGETQYF.

The J gene is TRBJ2-3, the V gene TRBV12-3 or TRBV12-4, with D possibly matching TRBD2 (5 bases). Trimming shortened V by 4 bases and J by 13 bases, and 15 bases separated the two germline ends. The CDR3 totals 12 residues. This chain's CDR3 is CASSSWVAGEYF. The DNA of the CDR3 is TGTGCCAGCAGTTCGTGGGTAGCCGGGGAGTATTTT.

This clone was seen a few times. The CDR3 sequence: CASSLAGGGYGYTF. The CDR3 DNA reads as TGTGCCAGCAGCTTAGCAGGGGGCGGCTATGGCTACACCTTC. The chain uses TRBV7-8 and TRBJ1-2; the match to TRBD1 covers 7 bases. The V and J ends lost 0 bases and 4 bases, in that order; junction bases with no gene match: 2. Germline CDR1 reads SGHVS; CDR2 reads FQNEAQ. This CDR3 contains 14 residues. Drawing the rest from reference TRBV7-8 and TRBJ1-2, the complete variable domain is GAGVSQSPRYKVAKRGQDVALRCDPISGHVSLFWYQQALGQGPEFLTYFQNEAQLDKSGLPSDRFFAERPEGSVSTLKIQRTQQEDSAVYLCASSLAGGGYGYTFGSGTRLTVV.

This chain connects TRBV10-3 to TRBJ2-2, with a tentative D call TRBD2 (6 bases). The V end lost 10 bases, the J end lost 2 bases, and 20 bases lay between the germline ends. In germline, CDR1 is ENHRY, CDR2 SYGVKD. The CDR3 contains 16 residues. This CDR3 reads CATKEVGGTNTGELFF. The CDR3 region has the DNA TGTGCCACCAAGGAGGTTGGAGGGACCAACACCGGGGAGCTGTTTTTT.

This chain links TRBV30 with TRBJ2-7; D is uncertain. The CDR3 consists of 17 residues. Germline V CDR1 and CDR2: GTSNPN, SVGIG (reference sequence). The germline V and J ends were trimmed by 1 base and 2 bases, with 21 bases remaining between them. The CDR3, as DNA: TGTGCCTGGAGTGAAGGAAAAGGTGGTGACTCAACCTACGAGCAGTACTTC. It encodes CAWSEGKGGDSTYEQYF.

The rearrangement links TRBV11-2 to TRBJ2-2, with 8 bases identical to TRBD1. Per germline, CDR1 SGHAT and CDR2 FQNNGV. This CDR3 is 14 amino acids long. J lost 7 bases, V lost 5 bases, and 6 bases had no gene match. CDR3 amino acids: CASSPDRVIGELFF. CDR3 coding DNA: TGTGCCAGCAGCCCGGACAGGGTCATCGGGGAGCTGTTTTTT.

CDR3 DNA: TGTGCCAGTAGTGACCGACAGGGGAACACTGAAGCTTTCTTT. As protein: CASSDRQGNTEAFF. The rearrangement uses TRBV19 and TRBJ1-1, with 7 bases matching TRBD1. The CDR3 loop spans 14 amino acids. V trimming: 5 bases; J trimming: 1 base; junction bases outside the gene matches: 4. In germline, CDR1 is LNHDA, CDR2 SQIVND (reference sequence). Looking up the rest from reference TRBV19 and TRBJ1-1 gives the full variable domain: DGGITQSPKYLFRKEGQNVTLSCEQNLNHDAMYWYRQDPGQGLRLIYYSQIVNDFQKGDIAEGYSVSREKKESFPLTVTSAQKNPTAFYLCASSDRQGNTEAFFGQGTRLTVV.

This clone was recorded a few times. The gene calls are TRBV3-1 (or the pseudogene TRBV3-2) and TRBJ1-1; no clear D. The CDR3 length is 13 residues. Trimming removed 2 bases from V and 1 base from J, with 5 bases in between. From germline, CDR1 is LGHDT and CDR2 YNNKEL (reference sequence). CDR3 in DNA: TGTGCCAGCAGCCAATCGGCGAACACTGAAGCTTTCTTT. Translation gives CASSQSANTEAFF.

This clone was counted a single time. The J gene is TRBJ1-1, the V gene TRBV18; 7 positions match TRBD1. The CDR3 is 13 residues long. CDR1 and CDR2 (germline): KGHSH, LQKENI. V lost 6 bases and J lost 4; bases outside the gene matches: 5. CDR3 in DNA: TGTGCCAGCTCTCTTGACAGGGCCACTGAAGCTTTCTTT. Protein: CASSLDRATEAFF.

V is TRBV2 and J is TRBJ2-5; D unresolved. The CDR3 runs 11 residues. Germline values: CDR1 SNHLY, CDR2 FYNNEI. Between the trimmed V and J ends, which lost 7 bases and 3 bases, there was a span of 6 bases. The CDR3 DNA follows: TGTGCCAGCAACTTAGAAGAGACCCAGTACTTC. Residues: CASNLEETQYF.

The CDR3 DNA reads TGTGCCAGCAGCCCCCCCGGGGCCAACGTCCTGACTTTC. Its protein is CASSPPGANVLTF. This chain links TRBV7-3 with TRBJ2-6; D gene uncertain. Trimming shortened V by 5 bases and J by 4 bases, and 6 bases separated the two germline ends. Per the germline V gene, CDR1 is SGHTA and CDR2 is FQGTGA. The CDR3 is 13 amino acids.

J is TRBJ1-1 and V is TRBV14, with 9 bases identical to TRBD1. From germline, CDR1 is SGHDN and CDR2 FVKESK. The CDR3 totals 15 residues. Germline trimming cut 4 bases from V and 4 bases from J; bases unmatched to any gene: 7. The CDR3 DNA sequence: TGTGCCAGCAGCCCAGCCGGGACAGGGTTCACTGAAGCTTTCTTT. This encodes CASSPAGTGFTEAFF.

This chain uses TRBV6-1 with TRBJ2-3; 7 bases agree with TRBD2. From germline, CDR1 is MNHNS and CDR2 SASEGT. The CDR3 length is 17 residues. V gave up 1 base and J gave up 8 bases; unmatched junction bases: 15. The CDR3 here is CASSEVRGVAGGGTQYF. The DNA of the CDR3 is TGTGCCAGCAGTGAAGTCCGTGGGGTAGCGGGCGGGGGTACGCAGTATTTT.

The chain employs TRBV3-1 (or the pseudogene TRBV3-2) and TRBJ1-6, with 7 bases identical to TRBD1. The CDR3 consists of 15 residues. Germline CDR1 LGHDT, CDR2 YNNKEL (reference sequence). The ends lost 4 bases at V and 5 bases at J; junction bases unmatched: 5. The CDR3 region has the DNA TGTGCCAGCAGCCTGGGGGACAGAGATAATTCACCCCTCCACTTT. Encoded protein: CASSLGDRDNSPLHF.

The chain recombines TRBV11-3 with TRBJ2-3; the match to TRBD2 covers 8 bases. V was pared by 2 bases and J by 0 bases, with 1 base of the junction left unmatched. CDR1 is SGHNT, CDR2 YENEEA, per germline. The CDR3 has 15 residues. The CDR3 here is CASSLSGSSTDTQYF. The CDR3 nucleotides are TGTGCCAGCAGCTTAAGCGGGAGTAGCACAGATACGCAGTATTTT.

The chain joins TRBV11-2 to TRBJ2-7; D tentatively reads TRBD1 or TRBD2 (5 bases each). From germline, CDR1 is SGHAT and CDR2 FQNNGV. V was clipped by 5 bases and J by 3 bases, with 14 bases between them. The CDR3 is 14 amino acids. The chain's CDR3 is CASSTPLGVYEQYF. CDR3 coding DNA: TGTGCCAGCAGCACTCCCTTGGGGGTCTACGAGCAGTACTTC.

The chain combines TRBV12-3 or TRBV12-4 with TRBJ2-7; TRBD1 agrees at 10 bases. V was clipped by 8 bases and J by 2 bases; unmatched bases: 0. This CDR3 is built from 12 residues. The chain's CDR3 is CASGTGAYEQYF. In DNA form, the CDR3 reads TGTGCCAGCGGGACAGGGGCCTACGAGCAGTACTTC.

The V and J genes are TRBV18 and TRBJ1-5, with D unresolved. CDR3 length equals 15 residues. CDR1 and CDR2 (germline): KGHSH, LQKENI. V lost 3 bases and J 1 base, leaving 10 bases between the germline ends. The DNA of the CDR3 is TGTGCCAGCTCACCTTCGGACGGAAGCAATCAGCCCCAGCATTTT. Encoded protein: CASSPSDGSNQPQHF.

The chain carries TRBV14 and TRBJ2-5; a possible D gene is TRBD2 (5 bases). The V end lost 4 bases, the J end lost 5 bases, and 11 bases lay between the germline ends. The CDR3 sequence is 13 residues long. Germline CDR1 SGHDN, CDR2 FVKESK. The CDR3 is CASSRGGLETQYF. The DNA for the CDR3 is TGTGCCAGCAGCCGCGGAGGCCTTGAGACCCAGTACTTC. The complete variable domain, with remaining parts taken from reference TRBV14 and TRBJ2-5, reads EAGVTQFPSHSVIEKGQTVTLRCDPISGHDNLYWYRRVMGKEIKFLLHFVKESKQDESGMPNNRFLAERTGGTYSTLKVQPAELEDSGVYFCASSRGGLETQYFGPGTRLLVL.